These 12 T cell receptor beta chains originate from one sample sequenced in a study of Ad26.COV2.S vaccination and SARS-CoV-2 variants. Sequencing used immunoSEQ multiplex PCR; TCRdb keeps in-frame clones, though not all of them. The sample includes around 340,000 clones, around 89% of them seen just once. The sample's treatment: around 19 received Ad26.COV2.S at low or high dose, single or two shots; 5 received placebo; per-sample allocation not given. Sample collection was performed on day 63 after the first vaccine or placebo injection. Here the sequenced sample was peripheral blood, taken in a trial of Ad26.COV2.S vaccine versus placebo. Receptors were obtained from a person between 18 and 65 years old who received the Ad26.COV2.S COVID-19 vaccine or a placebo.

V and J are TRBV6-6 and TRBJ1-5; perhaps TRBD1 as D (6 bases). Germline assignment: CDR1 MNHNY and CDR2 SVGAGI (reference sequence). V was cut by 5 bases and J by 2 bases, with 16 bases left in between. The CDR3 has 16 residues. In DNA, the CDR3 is TGTGCCAGCAGTCGACAAGGGGCAGGGGGCAATCAGCCCCAGCATTTT. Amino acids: CASSRQGAGGNQPQHF.

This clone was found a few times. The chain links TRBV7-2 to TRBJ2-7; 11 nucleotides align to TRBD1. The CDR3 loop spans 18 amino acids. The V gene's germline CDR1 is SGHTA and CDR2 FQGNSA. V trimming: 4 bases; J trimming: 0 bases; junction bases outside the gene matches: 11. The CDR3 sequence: CASSSRTGGGQSSYEQYF. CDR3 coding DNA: TGTGCCAGCAGCTCACGGACAGGGGGCGGACAAAGCTCCTACGAGCAGTACTTC. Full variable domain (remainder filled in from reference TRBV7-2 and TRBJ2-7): GAGVSQSPSNKVTEKGKDVELRCDPISGHTALYWYRQSLGQGLEFLIYFQGNSAPDKSGLPSDRFSAERTGGSVSTLTIQRTQQEDSAVYLCASSSRTGGGQSSYEQYFGPGTRLTVT.

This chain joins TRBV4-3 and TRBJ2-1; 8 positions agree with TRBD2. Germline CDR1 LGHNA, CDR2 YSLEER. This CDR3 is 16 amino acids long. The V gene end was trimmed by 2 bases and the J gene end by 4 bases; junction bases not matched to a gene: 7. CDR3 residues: CASSQSTTSAYNEQFF. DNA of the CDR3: TGCGCCAGCAGCCAATCCACGACTAGCGCTTACAATGAGCAGTTCTTC.

Here the CDR3 reads CASSSRLFSSGNTIYF. The DNA of the CDR3 is TGTGCCAGCAGCTCGAGACTTTTTTCATCTGGAAACACCATATATTTT. V usage is TRBV11-2 and J usage is TRBJ1-3, with unresolved D. Germline values: CDR1 SGHAT, CDR2 FQNNGV. This CDR3 spans 16 amino acids. V was pared by 4 bases and J by 1 base, with 14 bases between.

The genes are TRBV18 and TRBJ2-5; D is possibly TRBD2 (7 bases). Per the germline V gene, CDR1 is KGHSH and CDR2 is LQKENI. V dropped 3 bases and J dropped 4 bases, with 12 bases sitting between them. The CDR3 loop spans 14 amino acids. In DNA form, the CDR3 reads TGTGCCAGCTCACCCAGGGGCGGGAGAGAGACCCAGTACTTC. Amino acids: CASSPRGGRETQYF.

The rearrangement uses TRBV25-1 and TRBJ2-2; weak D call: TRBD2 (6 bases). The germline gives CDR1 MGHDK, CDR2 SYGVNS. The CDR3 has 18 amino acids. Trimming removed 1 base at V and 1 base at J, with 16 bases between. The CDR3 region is CASSESKPGTGNTGELFF. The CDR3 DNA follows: TGTGCCAGCAGTGAATCTAAACCTGGGACTGGGAACACCGGGGAGCTGTTTTTT.

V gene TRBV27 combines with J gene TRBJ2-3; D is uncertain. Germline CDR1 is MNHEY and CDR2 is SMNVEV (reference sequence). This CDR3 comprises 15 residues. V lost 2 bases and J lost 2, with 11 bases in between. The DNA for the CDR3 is TGTGCCAGCAGTTTAGTAGTTCCGGACACAGATACGCAGTATTTT. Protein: CASSLVVPDTDTQYF.

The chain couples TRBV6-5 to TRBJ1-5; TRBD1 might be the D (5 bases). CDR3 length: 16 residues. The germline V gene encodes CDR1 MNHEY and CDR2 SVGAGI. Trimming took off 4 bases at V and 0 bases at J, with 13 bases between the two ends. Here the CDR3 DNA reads TGTGCCAGCAGTTGGGGGGACGCCAATAGCAATCAGCCCCAGCATTTT. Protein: CASSWGDANSNQPQHF.

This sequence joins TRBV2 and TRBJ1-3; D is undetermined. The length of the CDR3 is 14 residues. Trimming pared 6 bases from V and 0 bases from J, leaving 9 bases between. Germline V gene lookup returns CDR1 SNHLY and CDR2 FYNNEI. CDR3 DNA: TGTGCCAGCAGGGCAGGATTCTCTGGAAACACCATATATTTT. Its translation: CASRAGFSGNTIYF.

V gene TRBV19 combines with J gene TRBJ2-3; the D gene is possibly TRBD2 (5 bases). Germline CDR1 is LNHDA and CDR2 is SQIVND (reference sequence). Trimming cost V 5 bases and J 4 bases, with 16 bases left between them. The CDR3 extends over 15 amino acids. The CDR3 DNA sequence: TGTGCCAGTAGTCCTCGCGGAGGCTCGCCAGATACGCAGTATTTT. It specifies CASSPRGGSPDTQYF.

CDR3 protein: CASKELGNLNYGYTF. The CDR3 bases are TGCGCCAGCAAGGAGCTCGGGAATTTAAACTATGGCTACACCTTC. The J gene is TRBJ1-2, the V gene TRBV5-1; D is unresolved. The germline CDR1 and CDR2 sequences are SGHRS and YFSETQ. The CDR3 covers 15 residues. V was clipped by 6 bases and J by 2 bases, with 17 bases between them. Combining the CDR3 with reference TRBV5-1 and TRBJ1-2 gives the whole variable domain KAGVTQTPRYLIKTRGQQVTLSCSPISGHRSVSWYQQTPGQGLQFLFEYFSETQRNKGNFPGRFSGRQFSNSRSEMNVSTLELGDSALYLCASKELGNLNYGYTFGSGTRLTVV.

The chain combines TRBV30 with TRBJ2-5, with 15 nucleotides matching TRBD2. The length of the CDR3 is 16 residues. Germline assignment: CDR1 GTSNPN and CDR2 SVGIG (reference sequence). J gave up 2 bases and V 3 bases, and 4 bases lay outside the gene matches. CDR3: CAWSAGLAGGQETQYF. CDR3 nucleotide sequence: TGTGCCTGGAGCGCGGGACTAGCGGGGGGTCAAGAGACCCAGTACTTC.